Sequencing of this TCR beta chain was carried out in a study of T cell repertoires and HLA-DP antigens. Whole-study context: DNA input averaged roughly 200 ng in sorted CD137+CD4+ and approximately 1,200 ng in pre-culture CD4+.

In the case of this clone: What it binds is unknown.

Untouched CD4+ T cells were isolated by negative selection, averaging 97.7% purity. Assay: immunoSEQ multiplex PCR; the TCRdb copy retains only in-frame clones and omits some. The sample has over 100,000 clones; nearly 95% are singletons. This CDR3 is built from 13 residues. In germline, CDR1 is SGHRS, CDR2 YFSETQ. J lost 5 bases, V lost 6 bases, and 6 bases had no gene match. Material: CD4+ T cells from PBMCs. V usage is TRBV5-1 and J usage is TRBJ2-5; 8 positions agree with TRBD1. The clonotype originates from a woman younger than 35 in good health and CMV-seronegative. The CDR3 coding sequence is TGCGCCAGCAATCAGGGGGCGGTGGAGACCCAGTACTTC. Amino acids: CASNQGAVETQYF. The full variable domain, rest sourced from reference TRBV5-1 and TRBJ2-5, is KAGVTQTPRYLIKTRGQQVTLSCSPISGHRSVSWYQQTPGQGLQFLFEYFSETQRNKGNFPGRFSGRQFSNSRSEMNVSTLELGDSALYLCASNQGAVETQYFGPGTRLLVL.